This T cell receptor beta chain was recovered during a study of blood T cell repertoires in COVID-19. Study-level background: COVID-19 samples, acute and convalescent, were from the United States, Italy and Spain. T cells, B-cell-depleted T cells, or PBMCs provided the cDNA or gDNA that served as material.

Trimming removed 0 bases at V and 3 bases at J, with 11 bases between. The CDR3 sequence is 15 residues long. Germline CDR1 is LGHDT and CDR2 is YNNKEL (reference sequence). Original processing methods: Estimates of nucleated cell counts were drawn from the amplification of reference gene primers. Assay used: immunoSEQ multiplex PCR; TCRdb lists only in-frame clones, some missing. V, J and clone size are taken as reported in that table, and D and trimming were inferred from the DNA itself. Counted here are about 99,000 clones, 70% to 85% occurring once; the ten biggest clones make up more than 3%. The material sequenced was peripheral blood. The TCR sequence derives from a woman of 80 years or more with active or convalescent COVID-19. The chain has TRBV3-1 (or the pseudogene TRBV3-2) and TRBJ1-1; D is perhaps TRBD1 (5 bases). The DNA for the CDR3 is TGTGCCAGCAGCCAAGAGGTCTGGGGGGACACTGAAGCTTTCTTT. This translates into CASSQEVWGDTEAFF.